This record covers a single T cell receptor (beta chain). The record originates from a study of blood T cell repertoires in COVID-19. Study overall: Acute-phase and convalescent COVID-19 samples originated in the United States, Italy and Spain. PBMCs, B-cell-depleted T cells, or T cells provided the cDNA or gDNA that made up the material.

Authors' analysis steps: The authors estimated nucleated cell counts from reference gene primer amplification. TCRdb's table, derived via immunoSEQ multiplex PCR, lists solely in-frame clones and lacks some. The V and J calls and clone size come from that table; D and trimming were worked out from the DNA. There are fewer than 65,000 clones in the sample; 86% occur only once, and 1.3% lies in the top ten. Trimming shortened V by 6 bases and J by 7 bases, and 13 bases separated the two germline ends. This CDR3 has 14 amino acids. The germline V gene has CDR1 MGHDK and CDR2 SYGVNS. The sequenced sample consisted of peripheral blood. The sequence was collected from a man aged 60 to 69 with acute or convalescent COVID-19. The V gene is TRBV25-1, the J gene TRBJ1-6; the D gene is possibly TRBD1 (6 bases). The chain's CDR3 is CASSSTGLNSPLHF. DNA for the CDR3: TGTGCCAGCAGCTCGACAGGTCTAAATTCACCCCTCCACTTT.